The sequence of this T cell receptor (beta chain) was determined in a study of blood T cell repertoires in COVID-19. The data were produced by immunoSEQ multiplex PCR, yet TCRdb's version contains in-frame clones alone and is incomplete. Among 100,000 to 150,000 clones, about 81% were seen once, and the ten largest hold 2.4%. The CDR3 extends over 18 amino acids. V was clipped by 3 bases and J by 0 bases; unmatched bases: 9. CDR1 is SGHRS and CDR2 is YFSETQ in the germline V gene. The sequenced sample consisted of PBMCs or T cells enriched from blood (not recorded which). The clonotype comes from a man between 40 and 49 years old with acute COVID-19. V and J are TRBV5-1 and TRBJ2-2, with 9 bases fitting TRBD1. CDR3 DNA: TGCGCCAGCAGCTCTGGGTGGGGACAGGGATCGAACACCGGGGAGCTGTTTTTT. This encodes CASSSGWGQGSNTGELFF.